The 13 T cell receptor beta chains below all came from one sample that was sequenced in a study of blood T cell repertoires in COVID-19. Data came from immunoSEQ multiplex PCR; TCRdb stores just in-frame clones and leaves some out. The sample contains almost 500,000 clones, about 85% of which appear only once. Sequencing was performed on PBMCs or T cells enriched from blood (not recorded which). The receptors here all came from a woman in her sixties who had recovered from COVID-19.

The V and J genes are TRBV6-5 and TRBJ1-6; 7 bases agree with TRBD1. Trimming removed 6 bases from V and 10 bases from J; junction bases left unmatched: 12. Looked up from germline, CDR1 is MNHEY and CDR2 is SVGAGI. The CDR3 consists of 15 residues. CDR3 protein: CASRPLPGGESPLHF. The CDR3 DNA reads TGTGCCAGCAGGCCCCTTCCAGGGGGAGAGTCACCCCTCCACTTT.

The rearrangement uses TRBV7-2 and TRBJ2-7, with 10 bases identical to TRBD2. Looked up from germline, CDR1 is SGHTA and CDR2 is FQGNSA. The V segment lost 5 bases and the J segment 3 bases; nucleotides outside the gene matches: 7. The CDR3 spans 15 residues. The CDR3 loop reads CASSILAGENYEQYV. CDR3 coding DNA: TGTGCCAGCAGCATCCTAGCGGGGGAGAACTACGAGCAGTACGTC.

V usage is TRBV4-1 and J usage is TRBJ2-1; 16 nucleotides line up with TRBD2. There are 21 residues in the CDR3. Unmatched junction bases numbered 11, after V lost 0 bases and J lost 3 bases. Germline values: CDR1 MGHRA, CDR2 YSYEKL. The CDR3: CASSQDPGLAGGQWFYNEQFF. Written as DNA, the CDR3 is TGCGCCAGCAGCCAAGATCCGGGACTAGCGGGGGGGCAATGGTTCTACAATGAGCAGTTCTTC.

Turning to this clone: The identical CDR3 is also encoded by other nucleotide sequences in the sample. The chain combines TRBV19 with TRBJ1-5; 9 nucleotides match TRBD1. The CDR3 is 14 amino acids. J gave up 4 bases and V 6 bases, and 4 bases lay outside the gene matches. Germline CDR1 is LNHDA and CDR2 is SQIVND (reference sequence). This CDR3 is CASSGQGRNQPQHF. For the CDR3, the DNA is TGTGCCAGTAGCGGACAGGGGAGGAATCAGCCCCAGCATTTT. Full variable domain (outside the CDR3, taken from reference TRBV19 and TRBJ1-5): DGGITQSPKYLFRKEGQNVTLSCEQNLNHDAMYWYRQDPGQGLRLIYYSQIVNDFQKGDIAEGYSVSREKKESFPLTVTSAQKNPTAFYLCASSGQGRNQPQHFGDGTRLSIL.

With regard to this clone: Other DNA variants within this sample encode the same CDR3. The CDR3 protein is CASSGAANYGYTF. CDR3 bases: TGTGCCAGCAGTGGGGCCGCTAACTATGGCTACACCTTC. The J gene is TRBJ1-2, the V gene TRBV2, with no clear D. Trimming removed 4 bases at V and 0 bases at J, with 6 bases between. Germline V CDR1 and CDR2: SNHLY, FYNNEI. The CDR3 runs to 13 residues. The entire variable domain, with the rest obtained from reference TRBV2 and TRBJ1-2, is as follows: EPEVTQTPSHQVTQMGQEVILRCVPISNHLYFYWYRQILGQKVEFLVSFYNNEISEKSEIFDDQFSVERPDGSNFTLKIRSTKLEDSAMYFCASSGAANYGYTFGSGTRLTVV.

With regard to this clone: The junction departs from germline at one end; a sequencing error may be responsible. The chain carries TRBV3-1 (or the pseudogene TRBV3-2) and TRBJ2-1; 9 positions agree with TRBD2. Germline CDR1 reads LGHDT; CDR2 reads YNNKEL (reference sequence). This CDR3 region has 13 residues. CDR3 loop: CASSQGVAGAVVF. The CDR3 nucleotides are TGTGCCAGCAGCCAAGGCGTAGCGGGGGCGGTGGTCTTC.

In this sample, this clone turned up a few times. V is TRBV7-9 and J is TRBJ1-2; 7 nucleotides match TRBD1. CDR1 is SEHNR and CDR2 is FQNEAQ in the germline V gene (reference sequence). The J segment lost 1 base and the V segment lost 8 bases, leaving 10 bases of the junction unmatched. The CDR3 is made up of 15 amino acids. The CDR3 reads CASLRSTGSNYGYTF. Here the CDR3 DNA reads TGTGCCAGCCTCCGGTCGACAGGGAGTAACTATGGCTACACCTTC.

The rearrangement joins TRBV2 to TRBJ1-1, with 10 bases aligning to TRBD1. After removal of 4 bases from V and 3 bases from J, the junction contained 5 bases not matched to a gene. This CDR3 has 15 residues. Germline values: CDR1 SNHLY, CDR2 FYNNEI. CDR3 DNA: TGTGCCAGCAGTGGGGACAGGGGATTGCACACTGAAGCTTTCTTT. Translating it yields CASSGDRGLHTEAFF.

The count of this clone is one. V is TRBV2 and J is TRBJ2-1, with TRBD1 identical over 8 bases. CDR1 is SNHLY and CDR2 is FYNNEI in the germline V gene. The CDR3 has 14 amino acids. The trim removed 6 bases at V and 9 bases at J, leaving 10 bases unmatched. The CDR3 reads CASRVQGGSGEQFF. CDR3 coding DNA: TGTGCCAGCAGGGTACAGGGGGGTTCGGGTGAGCAGTTCTTC.

The chain employs TRBV29-1 and TRBJ1-5; the D is unclear. From germline, CDR1 is SQVTM and CDR2 ANQGSEA. The CDR3 contains 13 residues. Trimming pared 0 bases from V and 0 bases from J, leaving 3 bases between. CDR3 DNA: TGCAGCGTTGAAGAGTATAGCAATCAGCCCCAGCATTTT. Encoded protein: CSVEEYSNQPQHF.

The V gene is TRBV28, the J gene TRBJ1-4; tentative D call: TRBD1 (5 bases). The V gene's germline CDR1 is MDHEN and CDR2 SYDVKM. The CDR3 runs to 12 residues. Trimming pared 6 bases from V and 8 bases from J, leaving 10 bases between. Here the CDR3 reads CASRGGWEKLFF. DNA for the CDR3: TGTGCCAGCAGGGGGGGGTGGGAAAAACTGTTTTTT.

The gene calls are TRBV7-6 and TRBJ2-5; TRBD1 aligns across 10 bases. Losses at the gene ends were 5 bases for V and 5 bases for J; bases not matched to a gene: 8. In germline, CDR1 is SGHVS, CDR2 FNYEAQ. The CDR3 runs 15 residues. The DNA of the CDR3 is TGTGCCAGCAGCCGACAGGGGGCCCCAGGGGAGACCCAGTACTTC. Its translation is CASSRQGAPGETQYF.

This chain joins TRBV4-2 and TRBJ2-3, with TRBD2 identical over 11 bases. In germline, CDR1 is LGHNA, CDR2 YNFKEQ. This CDR3 has 16 residues. J gave up 3 bases and V 1 base, and 3 bases lay outside the gene matches. DNA of the CDR3: TGTGCCAGCAGCCAAGGATCTAGCGGGGGGACAGATACGCAGTATTTT. Protein sequence: CASSQGSSGGTDTQYF.